This T cell receptor beta chain appears in the sequencing data of a study of blood T cell repertoires in COVID-19 (TCRdb year 2020). About the full investigation: Collaborator samples came from the United States, Italy and Spain and covered acute and convalescent phases of COVID-19. The material from the prospective study consisted of cDNA or gDNA derived from T cells, B-cell-depleted T cells, or PBMCs. Deeply sampled blood TCRbeta repertoires from subjects exposed to, actively infected with, or recovered from COVID-19 were included in the dataset. The repertoires were released in a freely available public database meant as a resource for research on the immune response to SARS-CoV-2. Samples were obtained from the ongoing ImmuneRACE study (first 160 participants) and from 950 to 1,500 subjects provided by 6 global collaborators. Nearly every sample came with metadata listing a de-identified subject ID, COVID-19 status, age in years and sex. Where available, HLA class I and class II types were obtained from metadata supplied by the sample provider rather than from assay-based typing.

Details on this clone: Its antigen has not been determined. Base-call qualities are not available, and no considerably larger clone is one nucleotide away.

The CDR3, cysteine through phenylalanine, is 15 amino acids long. Of all the DNA, just the CDR3 is kept, 45 bases in frame from base 1. The junction shows trimming of 7 bases on V and 5 bases on J, plus 18 bases between the germline ends. The germline V gene (reference sequence) provides CDR1 MNHNY and CDR2 SVGAGI. The immunoSEQ Assay, a bias-controlled multiplex PCR, was used to amplify TCRbeta CDR3 regions from genomic DNA. The source study handled its data this way. Within the assay, amplification of reference gene primers was used to estimate how many nucleated cells each sample contained. To quantify the absolute abundance of each unique TCRbeta CDR3 rearrangement, sequence reads were collapsed and filtered. For each sample, productive Simpson clonality was calculated as the square root of Simpson's diversity index over productive rearrangements. TCRdb stores this immuneACCESS table with in-frame sequences only. Part of the clones is absent; in the studies checked, under half of the shortfall reflects unresolved V genes, and no reason is known for the rest. V, J and clone size are taken as reported in that table, and D and trimming were inferred from the DNA itself. The sample table shows approximately 500,000 clones, and less than 90% are seen once. In total, the top ten clones hold less than 9% of the sample.

At one collaborating source in Seattle, patients were enrolled during active infection and were followed longitudinally through the course of disease. Whole blood was collected in K2EDTA tubes by collaborating institutions according to the institutions' own protocols. For TCRbeta analysis, collaborators shipped samples as frozen whole blood, isolated PBMCs, or DNA extracted from either of those sample types. The research as a whole found: The amount of clinical and demographic metadata varied by source and participant and was provided uncurated.

This TCR derives from a woman between 45 and 65 years old with COVID-19, enrolled during active disease. Sequenced: peripheral blood. The chain couples TRBV6-6 to TRBJ2-1; TRBD1 is perhaps the D gene, given 7 matching bases. The CDR3 region: CASTAQGGLNNEQFF. The bases are TGTGCCAGCACGGCCCAGGGGGGCCTTAACAATGAGCAGTTCTTC.